The next 21 T cell receptor beta chains were all read from a single sample in a study of cytomegalovirus exposure and HLA in healthy donors. Primers included in the PCR were 60 Vbeta and 13 Jbeta primers. TCRdb's copy holds only in-frame clones and misses some; the assay was immunoSEQ multiplex PCR. The repertoire holds 95,000 to 150,000 clones, with 60% to 85% as singletons. The specimen was PBMCs. These receptors all come from a young man in good health and CMV-seronegative.

The genes are TRBV9 and TRBJ2-7; 7 bases are a match to TRBD1. Germline V CDR1 and CDR2: SGDLS, YYNGEE. CDR3 length: 14 amino acids. Trimming removed 3 bases from V and 6 bases from J; junction bases left unmatched: 9. The CDR3 sequence is CASSAEGAPTEQYF. The DNA for the CDR3 is TGTGCCAGCAGCGCCGAGGGGGCCCCCACCGAGCAGTACTTC.

The chain employs TRBV7-9 and TRBJ1-1; D unclear. Germline V lookup: CDR1 SEHNR, CDR2 FQNEAQ (reference sequence). Between the trimmed V and J ends, which lost 2 bases and 5 bases, there was a span of 9 bases. The CDR3 has 13 amino acids. The CDR3 region is CASSLSGWTEAFF. The DNA for the CDR3 is TGTGCCAGCAGCTTATCAGGTTGGACTGAAGCTTTCTTT.

Worth noting for this clone: Distinct nucleotide sequences in the sample also encode this CDR3. CDR3 DNA: TGTGCCAGTGTTAGCGGGAGGGGCCCCTACGAGCAGTACTTC. This codes for CASVSGRGPYEQYF. The V and J genes are TRBV27 and TRBJ2-7, with TRBD2 matching over 11 bases. The germline CDR1 and CDR2 sequences are MNHEY and SMNVEV (reference sequence). This CDR3 is 14 amino acids long. Trimming removed 9 bases from V and 2 bases from J; junction bases left unmatched: 6.

This clone was found once. The V call is TRBV19, the J call TRBJ2-1, with 8 bases aligning to TRBD2. Germline trimming cut 1 base from V and 7 bases from J; bases unmatched to any gene: 6. Germline values: CDR1 LNHDA, CDR2 SQIVND (reference sequence). CDR3 length: 15 residues. CDR3 protein: CASSIVAGGGNEQFF. The CDR3 coding sequence is TGTGCCAGTAGTATAGTGGCGGGAGGAGGTAATGAGCAGTTCTTC.

The rearrangement uses TRBV4-2 and TRBJ1-1; D uncertain. V was clipped by 1 base and J by 2 bases, with 8 bases between them. The CDR3 spans 14 residues. Germline V gene lookup returns CDR1 LGHNA and CDR2 YNFKEQ. CDR3 in DNA: TGTGCCAGCAGCCAAGGAGGGATAAACACTGAAGCTTTCTTT. It yields the protein CASSQGGINTEAFF.

V gene TRBV12-5 combines with J gene TRBJ2-1; 8 bases match TRBD2. With V trimmed by 6 bases and J by 1 base, 8 bases remained unmatched. CDR1 is LGHNT and CDR2 is FRNRAP in the germline V gene. The length of the CDR3 is 16 residues. CDR3: CASGPGGGASYNEQFF. In nucleotides, the CDR3 is TGTGCTAGTGGCCCCGGGGGGGGAGCTTCCTACAATGAGCAGTTCTTC.

V gene TRBV4-2 combines with J gene TRBJ2-1; 8 bases map to TRBD1. The V segment lost 4 bases and the J segment 5 bases; nucleotides outside the gene matches: 7. The germline V gene has CDR1 LGHNA and CDR2 YNFKEQ. The CDR3 covers 15 residues. CDR3 protein: CASSPPDRDDNEQFF. CDR3 sequence (DNA): TGTGCCAGCAGCCCTCCGGACAGGGATGACAATGAGCAGTTCTTC.

This chain connects TRBV28 to TRBJ1-6; TRBD1 agrees at 10 bases. CDR3 length: 17 amino acids. J was trimmed by 6 bases and V by 2 bases; bases with no gene match: 7. Germline-derived CDR1 and CDR2 are MDHEN and SYDVKM. CDR3 DNA: TGTGCCAGCAGTTTAGGGACAGGGGATTTCTTTAATTCACCCCTCCACTTT. Amino acids: CASSLGTGDFFNSPLHF. Drawing the rest from reference TRBV28 and TRBJ1-6, the complete variable domain is DVKVTQSSRYLVKRTGEKVFLECVQDMDHENMFWYRQDPGLGLRLIYFSYDVKMKEKGDIPEGYSVSREKKERFSLILESASTNQTSMYLCASSLGTGDFFNSPLHFGNGTRLTVT.

The chain couples TRBV5-1 to TRBJ2-7; 8 bases match TRBD1. The germline V gene has CDR1 SGHRS and CDR2 YFSETQ. V lost 4 bases, J lost 11 bases, and 14 bases stayed unmatched. The CDR3 totals 14 residues. The CDR3 sequence is CASSVGQGPLLKYF. In DNA, the CDR3 is TGCGCCAGCAGCGTCGGACAGGGACCCTTGTTAAAGTACTTC.

This rearrangement joins TRBV5-1 to TRBJ1-1, with a possible D match to TRBD1 (5 bases). This CDR3 spans 14 amino acids. V was cut by 1 base and J by 4 bases, with 11 bases left in between. Germline values: CDR1 SGHRS, CDR2 YFSETQ. This chain's CDR3 is CASSLNLGGTEAFF. In DNA form, the CDR3 reads TGCGCCAGCAGCTTGAATTTGGGGGGCACTGAAGCTTTCTTT.

V gene TRBV19 combines with J gene TRBJ2-3, with 7 nucleotides matching TRBD2. The germline gives CDR1 LNHDA, CDR2 SQIVND (reference sequence). The CDR3 has 16 amino acids. The V segment lost 6 bases and the J segment 0 bases; nucleotides outside the gene matches: 9. CDR3 in amino acids: CASSRLLASSTDTQYF. CDR3 coding DNA: TGTGCCAGTAGCCGATTACTAGCGTCAAGCACAGATACGCAGTATTTT.

V and J are TRBV5-1 and TRBJ1-5; D might be TRBD1 (5 bases). This CDR3 spans 16 amino acids. Germline loops: CDR1 SGHRS, CDR2 YFSETQ. V lost 3 bases to trimming and J lost 0 bases, with 13 bases between them. The CDR3 protein is CASSSNRYYSNQPQHF. The CDR3 coding sequence is TGCGCCAGCAGCTCGAACAGGTATTATAGCAATCAGCCCCAGCATTTT.

V gene TRBV7-2 combines with J gene TRBJ2-1; tentatively, D is TRBD2 (6 bases). This CDR3 contains 15 residues. Trimming took off 5 bases at V and 4 bases at J, with 15 bases between the two ends. Germline values: CDR1 SGHTA, CDR2 FQGNSA. The CDR3 nucleotides are TGTGCCAGCAGCCCTCCCGGGACTGCGTACAATGAGCAGTTCTTC. This translates into CASSPPGTAYNEQFF.

The chain has TRBV29-1 and TRBJ2-7; no clear D. Per the germline V gene, CDR1 is SQVTM and CDR2 is ANQGSEA. V shed 4 bases and J shed 0 bases, with 7 bases lying between them. The CDR3 runs 12 residues. The CDR3 DNA reads as TGCAGCGTTGGAGGCAACTCCTACGAGCAGTACTTC. Protein: CSVGGNSYEQYF.

The chain couples TRBV5-6 to TRBJ1-2; unclear D gene. CDR3 length: 11 amino acids. Germline CDR1 and CDR2: SGHDT and YYEEEE. Trimming took 4 bases from V and 3 from J, leaving 4 bases between them. The CDR3 nucleotides are TGTGCCAGCAGCCTTTACTATGGCTACACCTTC. It yields the protein CASSLYYGYTF.

The chain combines TRBV7-3 with TRBJ2-5, with D possibly TRBD2 on 7 matching bases. CDR3 length: 14 residues. The ends were cut back, 0 bases at V and 4 bases at J, with 9 bases in the middle. Germline V gene lookup returns CDR1 SGHTA and CDR2 FQGTGA. The CDR3 region is CASSLTGGAETQYF. In DNA, the CDR3 is TGTGCCAGCAGCTTAACGGGGGGGGCAGAGACCCAGTACTTC.

The gene calls are TRBV6-4 and TRBJ2-1; 13 bases agree with TRBD2. CDR1 is MRHNA and CDR2 is SNTAGT in the germline V gene. The CDR3 extends over 15 amino acids. With V trimmed by 5 bases and J by 10 bases, 8 bases remained unmatched. CDR3 residues: CASSTTSGGAVEQFF. The CDR3 DNA follows: TGTGCCAGCAGTACCACTAGCGGGGGGGCGGTGGAGCAGTTCTTC.

This sequence joins TRBV6-1 and TRBJ2-7; D perhaps matches TRBD1 (6 bases). CDR1 MNHNS and CDR2 SASEGT come from the germline V gene. Trimming shortened V by 7 bases and J by 2 bases, and 15 bases separated the two germline ends. This CDR3 is 14 amino acids long. This CDR3 reads CASTAAGATYEQYF. DNA for the CDR3: TGTGCCAGCACCGCCGCAGGGGCGACCTACGAGCAGTACTTC.

This chain links TRBV19 with TRBJ2-3; 7 bases align to TRBD2. J gave up 3 bases and V 6 bases, and 6 bases lay outside the gene matches. CDR1 is LNHDA, CDR2 SQIVND, per germline (reference sequence). The CDR3 covers 14 residues. DNA for the CDR3: TGTGCCAGTAGCGGACTAGTTGGAACAGATACGCAGTATTTT. Translation: CASSGLVGTDTQYF.

V usage is TRBV28 and J usage is TRBJ1-2, with TRBD1 identical over 8 bases. The V gene's germline CDR1 is MDHEN and CDR2 SYDVKM. This CDR3 contains 14 residues. V was clipped by 5 bases and J by 8 bases; unmatched bases: 10. CDR3 coding DNA: TGTGCCAGCAGTCCCGGACAGGGCCGGTTCGGCTACACCTTC. This translates into CASSPGQGRFGYTF.

The chain joins TRBV7-9 to TRBJ2-5, with TRBD1 matching 7 bases. The last part of the DNA fits TRBJ2-7 better; the J call may be wrong. The germline CDR1 and CDR2 sequences are SEHNR and FQNEAQ (reference sequence). CDR3 length equals 16 residues. CDR3 in DNA: TGTGCCAGCAGCTTACAGGGGGAGAGTCGATCCTACGAGCAGTACTTC. Its translation is CASSLQGESRSYEQYF.